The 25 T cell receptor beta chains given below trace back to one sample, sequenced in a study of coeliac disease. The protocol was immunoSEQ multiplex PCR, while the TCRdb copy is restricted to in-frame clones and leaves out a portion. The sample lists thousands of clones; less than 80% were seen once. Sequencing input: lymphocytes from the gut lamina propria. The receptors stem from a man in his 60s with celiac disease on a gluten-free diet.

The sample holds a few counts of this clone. This CDR3 reads CASSPLQVETDEQYF. The CDR3, as DNA: TGTGCCAGCTCACCACTACAGGTCGAAACGGACGAGCAGTACTTC. V usage is TRBV18 and J usage is TRBJ2-7; D possibly corresponds to TRBD1 (5 bases). Germline V gene data show CDR1 as KGHSH and CDR2 as LQKENI. CDR3 length: 15 residues. V was shortened by 1 base and J by 5 bases, with 15 bases between the two germline ends.

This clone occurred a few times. The CDR3: CAISSQGDGEAFF. As DNA, the CDR3 is TGTGCCATCAGTTCACAGGGGGATGGTGAAGCTTTCTTT. The chain uses TRBV10-3 and TRBJ1-1; 8 nucleotides align to TRBD1. Losses at the gene ends were 5 bases for V and 7 bases for J; bases not matched to a gene: 6. CDR1 ENHRY and CDR2 SYGVKD come from the germline V gene. The CDR3 is 13 residues long.

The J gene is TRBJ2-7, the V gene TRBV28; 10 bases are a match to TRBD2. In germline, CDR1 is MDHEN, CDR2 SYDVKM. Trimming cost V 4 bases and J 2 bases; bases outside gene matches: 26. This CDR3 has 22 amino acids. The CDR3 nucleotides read TGTGCCAGCAGTTCTCCAGAAATAGCGGGGGGAACCTTTAAGACCCGACCCTACGAGCAGTACTTC. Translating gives CASSSPEIAGGTFKTRPYEQYF.

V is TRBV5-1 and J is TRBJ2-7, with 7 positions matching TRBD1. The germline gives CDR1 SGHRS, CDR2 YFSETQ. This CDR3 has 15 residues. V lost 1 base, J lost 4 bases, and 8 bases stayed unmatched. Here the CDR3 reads CASSLSPGQKYEQYF. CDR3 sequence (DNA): TGCGCCAGCAGCTTGAGCCCGGGACAGAAGTACGAGCAGTACTTC.

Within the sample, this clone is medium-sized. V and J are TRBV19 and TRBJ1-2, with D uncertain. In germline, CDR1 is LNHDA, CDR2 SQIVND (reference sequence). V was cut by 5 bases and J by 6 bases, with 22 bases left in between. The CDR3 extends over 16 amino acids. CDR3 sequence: CASSVLLRAERDGYTF. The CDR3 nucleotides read TGTGCCAGTAGTGTCCTGCTCCGGGCGGAGAGGGATGGCTACACCTTC.

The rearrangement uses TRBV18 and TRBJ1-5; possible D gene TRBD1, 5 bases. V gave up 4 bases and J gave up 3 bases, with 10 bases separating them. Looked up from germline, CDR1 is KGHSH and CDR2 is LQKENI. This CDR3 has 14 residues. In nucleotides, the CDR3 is TGTGCCAGCTCACGGCAGGGCCCCAATCAGCCCCAGCATTTT. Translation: CASSRQGPNQPQHF.

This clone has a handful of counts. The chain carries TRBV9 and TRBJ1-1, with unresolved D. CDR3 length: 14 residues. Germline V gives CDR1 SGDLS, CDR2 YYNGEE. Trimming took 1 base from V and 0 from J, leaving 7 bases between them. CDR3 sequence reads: CASSVHGVNTEAFF. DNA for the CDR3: TGTGCCAGCAGCGTACACGGAGTGAACACTGAAGCTTTCTTT.

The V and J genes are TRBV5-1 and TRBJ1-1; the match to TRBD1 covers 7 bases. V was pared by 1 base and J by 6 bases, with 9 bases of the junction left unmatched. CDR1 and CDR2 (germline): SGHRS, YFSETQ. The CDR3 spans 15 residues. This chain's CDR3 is CASSLRRTGFSEAFF. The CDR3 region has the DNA TGCGCCAGCAGCTTGCGAAGGACAGGTTTTTCTGAAGCTTTCTTT.

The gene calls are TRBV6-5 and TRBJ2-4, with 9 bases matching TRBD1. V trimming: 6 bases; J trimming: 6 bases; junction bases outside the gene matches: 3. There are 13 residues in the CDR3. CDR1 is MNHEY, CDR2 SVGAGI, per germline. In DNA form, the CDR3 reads TGTGCCAGCAGGGACAGGGGTTTAAACATTCAGTACTTC. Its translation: CASRDRGLNIQYF.

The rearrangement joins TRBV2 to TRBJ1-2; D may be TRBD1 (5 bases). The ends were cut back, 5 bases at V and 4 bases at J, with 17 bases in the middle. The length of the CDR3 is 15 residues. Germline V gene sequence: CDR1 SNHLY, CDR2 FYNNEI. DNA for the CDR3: TGTGCCAGCAGTTCAAAGACAGCTACAGCCTATGGCTACACCTTC. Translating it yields CASSSKTATAYGYTF.

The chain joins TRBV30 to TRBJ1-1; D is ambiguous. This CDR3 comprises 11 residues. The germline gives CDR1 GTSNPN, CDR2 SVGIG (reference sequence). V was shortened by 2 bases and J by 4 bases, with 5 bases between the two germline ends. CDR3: CAWSRGTEAFF. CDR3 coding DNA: TGTGCCTGGAGTCGGGGCACTGAAGCTTTCTTT.

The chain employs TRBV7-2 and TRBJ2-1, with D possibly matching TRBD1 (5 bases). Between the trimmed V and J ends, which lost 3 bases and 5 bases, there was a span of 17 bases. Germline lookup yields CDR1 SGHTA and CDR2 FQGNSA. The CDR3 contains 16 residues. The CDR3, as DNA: TGTGCCAGCAGCTTCACAGGTTCGGCCTCACACAATGAGCAGTTCTTC. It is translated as CASSFTGSASHNEQFF.

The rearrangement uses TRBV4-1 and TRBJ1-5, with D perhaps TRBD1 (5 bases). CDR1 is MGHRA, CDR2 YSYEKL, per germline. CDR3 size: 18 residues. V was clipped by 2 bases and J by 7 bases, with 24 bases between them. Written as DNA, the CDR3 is TGCGCCAGCAGCCAATCCAGAGCTGGGCAGGGATTCTTCCAGCCCCAGCATTTT. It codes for CASSQSRAGQGFFQPQHF.

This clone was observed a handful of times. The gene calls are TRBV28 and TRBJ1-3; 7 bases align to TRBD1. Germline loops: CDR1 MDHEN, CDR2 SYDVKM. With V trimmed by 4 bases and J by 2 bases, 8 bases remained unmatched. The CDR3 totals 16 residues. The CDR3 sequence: CASSSTGQFAGNTIYF. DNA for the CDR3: TGTGCCAGCAGTTCCACGGGACAGTTCGCTGGAAACACCATATATTTT.

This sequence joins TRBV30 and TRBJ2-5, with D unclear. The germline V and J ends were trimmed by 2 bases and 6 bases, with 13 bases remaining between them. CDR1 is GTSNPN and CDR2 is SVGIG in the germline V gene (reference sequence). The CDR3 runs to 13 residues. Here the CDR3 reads CAWSMISLKTQYF. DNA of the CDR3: TGTGCCTGGAGTATGATTAGTTTAAAGACCCAGTACTTC.

Written as DNA, the CDR3 is TGTGCCAGCAGCTTTTGGGACAGCGCAGCTAACTATGGCTACACCTTC. Translation gives CASSFWDSAANYGYTF. V gene TRBV7-2 combines with J gene TRBJ1-2, with 7 bases fitting TRBD1. Germline V lookup: CDR1 SGHTA, CDR2 FQGNSA. This CDR3 contains 16 residues. The V gene end was trimmed by 3 bases and the J gene end by 0 bases; junction bases not matched to a gene: 7.

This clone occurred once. The CDR3 DNA reads TGTGCCAGCAGTACAGGACAGTCATACTCTGGAAACACCATATATTTT. Translating gives CASSTGQSYSGNTIYF. The V gene is TRBV6-6, the J gene TRBJ1-3; D may be TRBD1 (6 bases). Germline V gene lookup returns CDR1 MNHNY and CDR2 SVGAGI (reference sequence). There are 16 residues in the CDR3. V lost 5 bases and J lost 0, with 14 bases in between.

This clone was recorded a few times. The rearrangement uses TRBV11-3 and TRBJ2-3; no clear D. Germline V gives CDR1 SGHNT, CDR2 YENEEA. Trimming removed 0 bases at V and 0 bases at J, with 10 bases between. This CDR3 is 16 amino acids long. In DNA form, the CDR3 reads TGTGCCAGCAGCTTAGAGTCCATCAGTAGCACAGATACGCAGTATTTT. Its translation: CASSLESISSTDTQYF.

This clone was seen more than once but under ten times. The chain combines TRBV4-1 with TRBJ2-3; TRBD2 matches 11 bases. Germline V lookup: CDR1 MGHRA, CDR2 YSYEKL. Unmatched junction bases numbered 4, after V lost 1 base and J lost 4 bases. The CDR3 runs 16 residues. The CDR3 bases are TGCGCCAGCAGCCAAGTTGGACTAGCGGGCTCAGATACGCAGTATTTT. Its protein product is CASSQVGLAGSDTQYF.

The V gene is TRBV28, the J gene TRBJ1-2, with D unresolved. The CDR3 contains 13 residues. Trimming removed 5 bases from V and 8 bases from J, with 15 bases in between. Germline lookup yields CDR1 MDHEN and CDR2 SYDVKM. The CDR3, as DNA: TGTGCCAGCAGTACGGGGTCGGTGGGGGGCTACACCTTC. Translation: CASSTGSVGGYTF.

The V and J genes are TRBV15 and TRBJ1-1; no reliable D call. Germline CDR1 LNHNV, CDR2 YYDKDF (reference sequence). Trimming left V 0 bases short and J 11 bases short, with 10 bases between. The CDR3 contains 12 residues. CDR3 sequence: CATSRDRSTAFF. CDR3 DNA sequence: TGTGCCACCAGCAGAGATCGGTCAACCGCTTTCTTT. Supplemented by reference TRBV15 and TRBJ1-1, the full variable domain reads DAMVIQNPRYQVTQFGKPVTLSCSQTLNHNVMYWYQQKSSQAPKLLFHYYDKDFNNEADTPDNFQSRRPNTSFCFLDIRSPGLGDTAMYLCATSRDRSTAFFGQGTRLTVV.

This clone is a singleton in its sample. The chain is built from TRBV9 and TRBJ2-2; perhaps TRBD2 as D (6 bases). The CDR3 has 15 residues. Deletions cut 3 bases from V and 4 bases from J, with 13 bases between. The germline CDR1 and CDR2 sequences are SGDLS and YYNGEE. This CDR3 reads CASSGRVGGTGELFF. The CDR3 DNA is TGTGCCAGCAGCGGGCGGGTGGGGGGCACCGGGGAGCTGTTTTTT.

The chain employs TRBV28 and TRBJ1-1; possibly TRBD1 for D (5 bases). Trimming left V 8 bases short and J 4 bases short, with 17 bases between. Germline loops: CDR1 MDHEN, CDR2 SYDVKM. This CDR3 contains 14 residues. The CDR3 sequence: CASVNRLLGTEAFF. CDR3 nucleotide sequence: TGTGCCAGCGTTAACAGGCTTTTAGGCACTGAAGCTTTCTTT.

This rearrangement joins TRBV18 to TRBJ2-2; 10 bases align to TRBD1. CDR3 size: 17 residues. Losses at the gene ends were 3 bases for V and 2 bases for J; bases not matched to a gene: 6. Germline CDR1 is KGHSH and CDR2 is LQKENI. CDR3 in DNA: TGTGCCAGCTCACCGGGACAGGGGTGGATCAACACCGGGGAGCTGTTTTTT. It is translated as CASSPGQGWINTGELFF.

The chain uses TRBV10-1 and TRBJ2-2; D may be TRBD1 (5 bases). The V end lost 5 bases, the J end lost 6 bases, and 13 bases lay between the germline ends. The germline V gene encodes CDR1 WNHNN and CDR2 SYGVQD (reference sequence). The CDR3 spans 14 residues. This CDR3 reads CASSKNRQSGELFF. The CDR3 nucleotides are TGCGCCAGCAGTAAGAACAGGCAATCCGGGGAGCTGTTTTTT.